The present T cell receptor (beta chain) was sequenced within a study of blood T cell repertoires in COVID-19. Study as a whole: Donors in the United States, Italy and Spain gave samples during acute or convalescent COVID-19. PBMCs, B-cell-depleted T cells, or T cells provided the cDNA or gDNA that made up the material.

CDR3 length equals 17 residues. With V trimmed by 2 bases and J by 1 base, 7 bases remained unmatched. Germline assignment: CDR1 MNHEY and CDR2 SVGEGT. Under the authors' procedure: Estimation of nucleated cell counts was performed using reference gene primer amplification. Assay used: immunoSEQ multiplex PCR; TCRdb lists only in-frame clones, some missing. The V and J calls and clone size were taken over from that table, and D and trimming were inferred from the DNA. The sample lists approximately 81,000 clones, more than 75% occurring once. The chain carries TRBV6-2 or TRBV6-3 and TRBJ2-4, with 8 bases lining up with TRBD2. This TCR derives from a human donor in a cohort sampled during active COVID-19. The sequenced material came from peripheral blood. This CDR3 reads CASSYQLASGAKNIQYF. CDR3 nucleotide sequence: TGTGCCAGCAGTTACCAGCTGGCTAGCGGGGCCAAAAACATTCAGTACTTC.